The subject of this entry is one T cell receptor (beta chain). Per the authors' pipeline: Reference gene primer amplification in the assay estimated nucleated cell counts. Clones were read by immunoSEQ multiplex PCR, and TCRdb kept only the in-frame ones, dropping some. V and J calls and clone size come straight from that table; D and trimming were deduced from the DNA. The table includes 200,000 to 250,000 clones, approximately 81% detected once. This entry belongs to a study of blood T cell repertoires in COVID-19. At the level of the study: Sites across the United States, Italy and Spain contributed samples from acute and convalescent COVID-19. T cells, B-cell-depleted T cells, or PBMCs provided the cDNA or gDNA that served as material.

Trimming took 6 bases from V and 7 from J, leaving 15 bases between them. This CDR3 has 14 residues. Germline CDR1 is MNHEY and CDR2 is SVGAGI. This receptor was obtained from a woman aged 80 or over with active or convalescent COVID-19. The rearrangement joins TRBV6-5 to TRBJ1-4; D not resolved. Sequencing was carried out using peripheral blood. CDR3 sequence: CASRQRKSGEKLFF. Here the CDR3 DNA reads TGTGCCAGCAGGCAACGGAAAAGCGGTGAAAAACTGTTTTTT.